This T cell receptor (beta chain) was identified in a study of T cell responses to AZD1222 COVID-19 vaccine. J gave up 2 bases and V 3 bases, and 3 bases lay outside the gene matches. The germline CDR1 and CDR2 sequences are SGHNT and YYREEE (reference sequence). The CDR3 has 14 amino acids. Study-wide results and limits: With dominance at 160-218 and 743-854, vaccine-associated CD4 TCRs spanned spike.

Note on this clone: Its antigen remains unknown.

Some clones are missing from TCRdb's copy, which holds only in-frame ones; the method was immunoSEQ multiplex PCR. Counted here are about 97,000 clones, around nine tenths occurring once; the ten biggest clones make up about 2.5%. This sequence originates from an adult in good health. This chain connects TRBV5-4 to TRBJ1-2; TRBD1 aligns across 8 bases. This specimen consisted of peripheral blood, obtained on day 0 of AZD1222 vaccination. The DNA of the CDR3 is TGTGCCAGCAGCTCTTGGACAGGGAACTATGGCTACACCTTC. Translated, it gives CASSSWTGNYGYTF.